This TCR beta chain was retrieved from a study of cytomegalovirus exposure and HLA in healthy donors. Study context: Prior work identified more than 90 million unique TCR beta sequences in 150 million to 200 million T cells.

Germline V gives CDR1 ENHRY, CDR2 SYGVKD. The CDR3 is 16 amino acids. The V and J ends lost 4 bases and 8 bases, in that order; junction bases with no gene match: 7. Healthy individuals who donated bone marrow served as the donors. Although they were nominally healthy when sampled, donors likely had unrecorded immune exposures. A multiplex PCR was run with 60 Vbeta primers and 13 Jbeta primers. Repertoires were generated with immunoSEQ multiplex PCR, while TCRdb's copy carries only in-frame clones and drops some. The data hold about 140,000 clones, with about three fifths observed a single time. The clonotype comes from a male donor in good health and CMV-seronegative. Material for sequencing was PBMCs. The chain combines TRBV10-3 with TRBJ2-3; 15 bases match TRBD2. CDR3 nucleotides: TGTGCCATCAGTGGACAGGGACTAGCGGGGGGAGGTACGCAGTATTTT. As protein: CAISGQGLAGGGTQYF.